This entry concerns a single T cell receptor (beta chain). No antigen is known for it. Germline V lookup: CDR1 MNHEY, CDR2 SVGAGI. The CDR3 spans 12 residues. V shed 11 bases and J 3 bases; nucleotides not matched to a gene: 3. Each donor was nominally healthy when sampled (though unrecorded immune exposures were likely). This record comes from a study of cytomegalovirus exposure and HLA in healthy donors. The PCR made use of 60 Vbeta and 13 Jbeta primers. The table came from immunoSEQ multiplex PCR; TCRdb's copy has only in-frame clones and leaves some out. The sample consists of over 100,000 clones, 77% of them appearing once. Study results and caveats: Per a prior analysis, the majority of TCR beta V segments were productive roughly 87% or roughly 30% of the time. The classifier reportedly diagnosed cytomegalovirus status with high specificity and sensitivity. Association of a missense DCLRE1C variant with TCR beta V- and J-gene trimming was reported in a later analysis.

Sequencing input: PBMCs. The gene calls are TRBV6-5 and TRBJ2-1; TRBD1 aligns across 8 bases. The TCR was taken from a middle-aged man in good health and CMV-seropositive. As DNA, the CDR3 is TGTGCCTGCGGACAGGGCTACAATGAGCAGTTCTTC. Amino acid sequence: CACGQGYNEQFF.